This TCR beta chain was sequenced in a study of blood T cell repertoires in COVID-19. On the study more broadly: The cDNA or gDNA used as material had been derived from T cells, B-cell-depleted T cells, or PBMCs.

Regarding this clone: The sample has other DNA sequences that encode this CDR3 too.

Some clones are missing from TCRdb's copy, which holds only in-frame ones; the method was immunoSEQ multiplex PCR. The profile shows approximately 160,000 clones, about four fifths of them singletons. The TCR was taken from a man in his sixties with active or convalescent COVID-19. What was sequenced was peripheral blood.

DNA for the CDR3: TGTGCCAGCAGTTTAGGGGAGGATCAGCCCCAGCATTTT. Its protein is CASSLGEDQPQHF. The V and J genes are TRBV12-3 or TRBV12-4 and TRBJ1-5; no clear D gene. Trimming stripped 1 base from V and 5 bases from J, with 6 bases between. This CDR3 spans 13 amino acids.